This passage covers 26 T cell receptor beta chains from one sample sequenced in a study of cytotoxic CD8 clonotypes in ibrutinib-treated CLL. Generated by immunoSEQ multiplex PCR, the TCRdb table keeps only in-frame clones and is missing some. The sample shows under 300,000 clones, 70% of them seen only once. Sequencing used PBMCs, obtained after 24 months of ibrutinib treatment. The receptor set was obtained from a human donor with chronic lymphocytic leukemia.

V is TRBV12-5 and J is TRBJ1-1; 7 bases fit TRBD1. From germline, CDR1 is LGHNT and CDR2 FRNRAP. This CDR3 has 11 amino acids. Trimming removed 6 bases from V and 8 bases from J; junction bases left unmatched: 3. The CDR3 protein is CASGKTGEAFF. CDR3 in DNA: TGTGCTAGTGGGAAGACAGGGGAAGCTTTCTTT.

This clone was recorded a few times. CDR3 sequence: CASSSDGRVDQPQHF. The CDR3 DNA reads TGTGCCAGCAGCTCGGACGGCCGGGTGGATCAGCCCCAGCATTTT. The chain joins TRBV6-5 to TRBJ1-5, with no clear D. V gave up 6 bases and J gave up 5 bases, with 17 bases separating them. The CDR3 runs to 15 residues. Germline CDR1 reads MNHEY; CDR2 reads SVGAGI.

This clone was seen just once. This sequence joins TRBV6-5 and TRBJ2-1; a weak D match, TRBD2 (5 bases). Germline CDR1 reads MNHEY; CDR2 reads SVGAGI. This CDR3 contains 13 residues. The V and J ends lost 3 bases and 9 bases respectively, with 12 bases between them. The CDR3 DNA reads as TGTGCCAGCAGTTATGTGGGAGAAGGTGAGCAGTTCTTC. Translation gives CASSYVGEGEQFF.

In its sample, this clone was seen a few times. This chain connects TRBV19 to TRBJ2-7; perhaps TRBD1 as D (6 bases). V was shortened by 4 bases and J by 5 bases, with 15 bases between the two germline ends. CDR1 and CDR2 (germline): LNHDA, SQIVND (reference sequence). The CDR3 loop spans 14 amino acids. Here the CDR3 DNA reads TGTGCCAGTAGTACCAACAGGGCGTCCCACGAGCAGTACTTC. Protein sequence: CASSTNRASHEQYF.

The chain employs TRBV15 and TRBJ1-2, with unresolved D. CDR3 length: 13 residues. Germline loops: CDR1 LNHNV, CDR2 YYDKDF (reference sequence). The V gene lost 6 bases and the J gene lost 4 bases, with 12 bases spanning the gap. The CDR3 loop is CATRDSRGYGYTF. In nucleotides, the CDR3 is TGTGCCACCAGAGATAGCCGGGGCTATGGCTACACCTTC.

The V gene is TRBV11-2, the J gene TRBJ2-2; TRBD2 matches at 13 bases. This CDR3 comprises 16 residues. V lost 4 bases to trimming and J lost 5 bases; unmatched junction nucleotides: 4. Germline lookup yields CDR1 SGHAT and CDR2 FQNNGV. The DNA for the CDR3 is TGTGCCAGCAGCTCCGGACTAGCGGGAGCGACCGGGGAGCTGTTTTTT. Its protein product is CASSSGLAGATGELFF.

This clone appeared once. The chain has TRBV29-1 and TRBJ2-1, with unresolved D. Between the trimmed V and J ends, which lost 3 bases and 4 bases, there was a span of 4 bases. The germline gives CDR1 SQVTM, CDR2 ANQGSEA. The CDR3 runs 11 residues. The DNA of the CDR3 is TGCAGCGTTGATCTATACAATGAGCAGTTCTTC. It specifies CSVDLYNEQFF.

V usage is TRBV27 and J usage is TRBJ1-4, with D hard to call. The CDR3 has 15 residues. Trimming shortened V by 5 bases and J by 1 base, and 11 bases separated the two germline ends. Looked up from germline, CDR1 is MNHEY and CDR2 is SMNVEV (reference sequence). The CDR3 sequence is CASSLSGRTNEKLFF. CDR3 DNA sequence: TGTGCCAGCAGTCTTTCGGGTAGAACTAATGAAAAACTGTTTTTT.

This clone was observed a few times. J is TRBJ2-3 and V is TRBV9; tentative D call: TRBD2 (6 bases). With 5 bases removed from V and 1 base from J, the gap between germline ends came to 8 bases. The length of the CDR3 is 13 residues. The germline gives CDR1 SGDLS, CDR2 YYNGEE. CDR3 DNA: TGTGCCAGCAGTAGCGGAGGCACAGATACGCAGTATTTT. Residues: CASSSGGTDTQYF.

The chain combines TRBV6-6 with TRBJ2-5; D may correspond to TRBD1 or TRBD2 (5 bases each). The CDR3 is 13 residues long. Trimming shortened V by 5 bases and J by 4 bases, and 11 bases separated the two germline ends. CDR1 and CDR2 from the germline V gene are MNHNY and SVGAGI (reference sequence). Here the CDR3 reads CASSPRGGETQYF. DNA of the CDR3: TGTGCCAGCAGTCCACGGGGCGGAGAGACCCAGTACTTC.

The chain recombines TRBV18 with TRBJ1-5; tentatively, D is TRBD1 (6 bases). The length of the CDR3 is 14 residues. In germline, CDR1 is KGHSH, CDR2 LQKENI. V was cut by 5 bases and J by 2 bases, with 10 bases left in between. The CDR3 nucleotides are TGTGCCAGCTCAAAATCAGGGGGCAATCAGCCCCAGCATTTT. Amino acids: CASSKSGGNQPQHF.

This chain connects TRBV6-4 to TRBJ1-5, with D possibly TRBD1 on 5 matching bases. V dropped 3 bases and J dropped 6 bases, with 12 bases sitting between them. CDR1 and CDR2 (germline): MRHNA, SNTAGT. The length of the CDR3 is 14 residues. The DNA for the CDR3 is TGTGCCAGCAGTGAATCAGGGTTTAGTCAGCCCCAGCATTTT. Its protein is CASSESGFSQPQHF.

The rearrangement uses TRBV27 and TRBJ2-7, with D hard to call. Germline V CDR1 and CDR2: MNHEY, SMNVEV (reference sequence). CDR3 length: 13 amino acids. With 6 bases removed from V and 4 bases from J, the gap between germline ends came to 13 bases. The CDR3 region has the DNA TGTGCCAGCAGAACATGGGAAAGGTACGAGCAGTACTTC. Its protein product is CASRTWERYEQYF.

This clone came up a few times. The gene calls are TRBV18 and TRBJ1-4; possibly TRBD1 for D (6 bases). Per germline, CDR1 KGHSH and CDR2 LQKENI. V lost 5 bases and J 4 bases, leaving 17 bases between the germline ends. The CDR3 sequence is 16 residues long. In nucleotides, the CDR3 is TGTGCCAGCTCAATTACCGGGGGGCGAGGTAATGAAAAACTGTTTTTT. Translating gives CASSITGGRGNEKLFF.

The chain has TRBV15 and TRBJ2-7; a possible D gene is TRBD2 (6 bases). Looked up from germline, CDR1 is LNHNV and CDR2 is YYDKDF (reference sequence). This CDR3 contains 13 residues. V lost 1 base to trimming and J lost 6 bases, with 10 bases between them. Written as DNA, the CDR3 is TGTGCCACCAGCAGAGTAGCGGAGGGCGAGCAGTACTTC. This gives the protein CATSRVAEGEQYF.

The chain recombines TRBV18 with TRBJ2-7; D is unclear. This CDR3 spans 12 amino acids. Germline V gene lookup returns CDR1 KGHSH and CDR2 LQKENI. V lost 1 base and J 6 bases, leaving 7 bases between the germline ends. In nucleotides, the CDR3 is TGTGCCAGCTCACCACAGGATCGCGAGCAGTACTTC. Translation gives CASSPQDREQYF.

V is TRBV18 and J is TRBJ2-7, with TRBD2 as a possible D gene (5 bases). CDR1 KGHSH and CDR2 LQKENI come from the germline V gene. V lost 5 bases and J 0 bases, leaving 11 bases between the germline ends. This CDR3 has 14 amino acids. The CDR3 is CASSSDFSSYEQYF. The CDR3 DNA sequence: TGTGCCAGCTCATCGGACTTCAGCTCCTACGAGCAGTACTTC. Full variable domain (missing parts from reference TRBV18 and TRBJ2-7): NAGVMQNPRHLVRRRGQEARLRCSPMKGHSHVYWYRQLPEEGLKFMVYLQKENIIDESGMPKERFSAEFPKEGPSILRIQQVVRGDSAAYFCASSSDFSSYEQYFGPGTRLTVT.

This rearrangement joins TRBV28 to TRBJ2-7; D gene uncertain. V was cut by 6 bases and J by 5 bases, with 17 bases left in between. The germline V gene encodes CDR1 MDHEN and CDR2 SYDVKM. This CDR3 region has 14 residues. The DNA of the CDR3 is TGTGCCAGCAGGTTCTCGGGCCTTTGGGACGAGCAGTACTTC. Its translation: CASRFSGLWDEQYF.

The chain combines TRBV9 with TRBJ2-5; 11 nucleotides match TRBD2. Looked up from germline, CDR1 is SGDLS and CDR2 is YYNGEE. CDR3 length: 16 residues. Trimming cost V 4 bases and J 1 base; bases outside gene matches: 6. CDR3 DNA: TGTGCCAGCAGCTTGGGACTAGCGGCTCTCCAAGAGACCCAGTACTTC. Translating gives CASSLGLAALQETQYF.

The V gene is TRBV4-3, the J gene TRBJ2-1; 7 bases align to TRBD2. Germline assignment: CDR1 LGHNA and CDR2 YSLEER. The CDR3 is 15 amino acids. The J segment lost 7 bases and the V segment lost 1 base, leaving 7 bases of the junction unmatched. Written as DNA, the CDR3 is TGCGCCAGCAGCCAAGTAGGGGCGGGAGTTAATGAGCAGTTCTTC. It encodes CASSQVGAGVNEQFF.

This sequence joins TRBV28 and TRBJ2-4, with D perhaps matching TRBD1 (6 bases). Germline CDR1 is MDHEN and CDR2 is SYDVKM. The CDR3 spans 17 residues. V lost 7 bases, J lost 2 bases, and 21 bases lay in between. The CDR3 bases are TGTGCCAGCAAGGGGGTGGCTGAACGGCTTACCAAAAACATTCAGTACTTC. Protein product: CASKGVAERLTKNIQYF.

The rearrangement joins TRBV7-8 to TRBJ2-7; 10 nucleotides match TRBD2. CDR1 and CDR2 (germline): SGHVS, FQNEAQ. After removal of 5 bases from V and 3 bases from J, the junction contained 13 bases not matched to a gene. The CDR3 spans 17 residues. The CDR3 region is CASSNRLAGNPDYEQYF. The CDR3 DNA reads TGTGCCAGCAGCAATCGACTAGCGGGTAACCCTGACTACGAGCAGTACTTC.

This clone showed up just a few times. CDR3 DNA sequence: TGTGCCAGCAGTGGCGGGATCGGGGAGCTGTTTTTT. Amino acids: CASSGGIGELFF. The V gene is TRBV6-1, the J gene TRBJ2-2; D is possibly TRBD2 (6 bases). Germline lookup yields CDR1 MNHNS and CDR2 SASEGT. The V end lost 4 bases, the J end lost 7 bases, and 7 bases lay between the germline ends. This CDR3 has 12 amino acids.

The chain joins TRBV27 to TRBJ1-2; 8 bases are shared with TRBD1. CDR3 length: 14 residues. CDR1 MNHEY and CDR2 SMNVEV come from the germline V gene (reference sequence). V lost 6 bases to trimming and J lost 6 bases; unmatched junction nucleotides: 9. DNA of the CDR3: TGTGCCAGCAGGGTACGGACAGGGACGGATGGCTACACCTTC. As protein: CASRVRTGTDGYTF.

The chain links TRBV6-5 to TRBJ1-1; a weak D match, TRBD1 (5 bases). Germline CDR1 MNHEY, CDR2 SVGAGI. This CDR3 is 16 amino acids long. Trimming took off 0 bases at V and 2 bases at J, with 13 bases between the two ends. The CDR3 region has the DNA TGTGCCAGCAGTTACTCGATTGGTCAGGGTAACACTGAAGCTTTCTTT. Translation: CASSYSIGQGNTEAFF.

This clone was found once. The chain joins TRBV29-1 to TRBJ2-3; no clear D gene. CDR1 SQVTM and CDR2 ANQGSEA come from the germline V gene. Trimming pared 7 bases from V and 5 bases from J, leaving 10 bases between. CDR3 length: 11 residues. The CDR3: CSAPARDTQYF. The DNA for the CDR3 is TGCAGCGCCCCCGCACGAGATACGCAGTATTTT.